A single sample gave rise to the 8 T cell receptor beta chains below, sequenced in a study of OX40 agonist ivuxolimab in advanced cancers. TCRdb's copy holds only in-frame clones and misses some; the assay was immunoSEQ multiplex PCR. The table has about 59,000 clones, approximately 83% seen once. Sequenced here: CD4+ or CD8+ T cells sorted from blood, sampled in a trial of the OX40 agonist ivuxolimab. The receptors were sampled from an adult with an advanced solid tumor such as melanoma, head and neck, liver or kidney cancer.

The chain is built from TRBV18 and TRBJ1-4; maybe TRBD1 (6 bases). The CDR3 consists of 14 residues. The germline V gene encodes CDR1 KGHSH and CDR2 LQKENI. Trimming shortened V by 4 bases and J by 6 bases, and 12 bases separated the two germline ends. The CDR3 region has the DNA TGTGCCAGCTCACGGACAGCCACTGATGAAAAACTGTTTTTT. This gives the protein CASSRTATDEKLFF.

This clone was seen only once. V is TRBV6-5 and J is TRBJ1-6, with a possible D match to TRBD1 (6 bases). The CDR3 totals 15 residues. The V end was cut by 7 bases, the J end by 9 bases, with 19 bases between. From germline, CDR1 is MNHEY and CDR2 SVGAGI. Here the CDR3 DNA reads TGTGCCAGCACCCGACAGGCTAAGAGTGGTTCACCCCTCCACTTT. This encodes CASTRQAKSGSPLHF.

The rearrangement uses TRBV7-9 and TRBJ1-2; TRBD1 matches at 7 bases. The V gene's germline CDR1 is SEHNR and CDR2 FQNEAQ (reference sequence). V was pared by 6 bases and J by 6 bases, with 13 bases of the junction left unmatched. This CDR3 comprises 15 residues. The chain's CDR3 is CASSSRTGPSDGYTF. CDR3 nucleotides: TGTGCCAGCAGTTCGAGGACAGGCCCTTCTGATGGCTACACCTTC.

The rearrangement uses TRBV5-1 and TRBJ2-2; TRBD2 matches 10 bases. CDR1 and CDR2 (germline): SGHRS, YFSETQ. The CDR3 runs to 17 residues. J was trimmed by 2 bases and V by 5 bases; bases with no gene match: 9. The CDR3 nucleotides read TGCGCCAGCAGACGGTTAGCGGGGGGAGATAACACCGGGGAGCTGTTTTTT. Its translation: CASRRLAGGDNTGELFF.

The J gene is TRBJ1-2, the V gene TRBV11-2, with a tentative D call TRBD1 (5 bases). Germline loops: CDR1 SGHAT, CDR2 FQNNGV. V lost 0 bases and J lost 3, with 8 bases in between. There are 14 residues in the CDR3. The CDR3 nucleotides are TGTGCCAGCAGCTTAGAGGAGGGGTACTATGGCTACACCTTC. It translates to CASSLEEGYYGYTF.

The V call is TRBV2, the J call TRBJ1-2, with D tentatively TRBD1 (5 bases). The V and J ends lost 5 bases and 2 bases respectively, with 12 bases between them. CDR1 SNHLY and CDR2 FYNNEI come from the germline V gene. This CDR3 is built from 14 residues. The CDR3 sequence is CASSIRADNYGYTF. In DNA form, the CDR3 reads TGTGCCAGCAGTATCAGGGCAGACAACTATGGCTACACCTTC.

The chain employs TRBV9 and TRBJ1-1, with D possibly being TRBD1 (5 bases). Between the trimmed V and J ends, which lost 7 bases and 6 bases, there was a span of 13 bases. Germline V lookup: CDR1 SGDLS, CDR2 YYNGEE. This CDR3 is built from 12 residues. DNA of the CDR3: TGTGCCAGCGGGGGGTTAAGGCCTGAAGCTTTCTTT. Its translation: CASGGLRPEAFF.

This clone was counted once. The chain is built from TRBV5-4 and TRBJ2-1; 14 bases fit TRBD2. The CDR3 length is 15 residues. J gave up 7 bases and V 4 bases, and 4 bases lay outside the gene matches. Per germline, CDR1 SGHNT and CDR2 YYREEE (reference sequence). This CDR3 is CASSERTSGRNEQFF. The CDR3 nucleotides are TGTGCCAGCAGCGAGAGGACTAGCGGGAGGAATGAGCAGTTCTTC.